This T cell receptor (beta chain) was sequenced during a study of tumor and adjacent non-tumor tissue in lung cancer. Study context: There were roughly 11 adenocarcinoma, 2 squamous cell carcinoma and 1 small cell lung cancer cases. Study results and limitations: Top 100 clones took a larger repertoire share in normal lung. Significantly higher TCR diversity was found in tumor than normal lung. Patients with more diverse tumor TCRs had worse survival.

No cell sorting was done before RNA was extracted from the tissue. The length of the CDR3 is 15 residues. Germline V gene lookup returns CDR1 PRHDT and CDR2 FYEKMQ (reference sequence). Three rounds of nested PCR, following a modified ARM-PCR protocol, produced the TCRbeta library. TCRdb fed the multiplex PCR reads into MiXCR, producing one record per CDR3 protein. Seen here are approximately 120,000 distinct CDR3 sequences, roughly 74% observed once, and the top ten hold more than 35%. Concerning this clonotype itself: Its specificity is unknown. One end of the junction is discordant with germline, which a read error may explain.

This chain uses TRBV13 with TRBJ2-1; 10 bases map to TRBD2. The TCR comes from a woman in her fifties or sixties with non-small cell lung cancer. The sequenced sample was lung tumor tissue. The CDR3 sequence: CASSPRASGRNEQLF. In DNA form, the CDR3 reads TGTGCCAGCAGCCCTCGAGCTAGCGGGAGAAATGAGCAGCTCTTC.